This TCR beta chain was identified in a study of blood T cells in healthy people across ages. As for the study in general: Template switching retrieved approximately one barcoded beta molecule for each two T cells. Overall study results and limits: Diversity figures based on one million T cells were deemed too low.

Healthy Caucasian individuals from Russia aged about 6 to 90 served as donors. Primers used in a second PCR of about 6 to 11 cycles were a sample-barcoded 5' primer and a J-beta primer mix. Through a template-switch adaptor with 12 random nucleotides, each cDNA molecule received a tag. Each CDR3 protein is one row after TCRdb ran MiXCR on the 5' RACE reads. The table lists about 1.4 million distinct CDR3 sequences, approximately 63% of them singletons. The ends lost 1 base at V and 4 bases at J; junction bases unmatched: 2. The CDR3 sequence is 15 residues long. The V gene's germline CDR1 is LGHNA and CDR2 YSLEER. This clonotype appeared a few times. Its antigen remains unknown.

The sample taken for sequencing was blood. The chain employs TRBV4-3 and TRBJ1-5; 9 nucleotides align to TRBD1. The source of this sequence is a man aged 18 to 30 in good health. The CDR3 DNA reads TGCGCCAGCAGCCAAGGGACAGGGGTTAATCAGCCCCAGCATTTT. The encoded protein is CASSQGTGVNQPQHF.